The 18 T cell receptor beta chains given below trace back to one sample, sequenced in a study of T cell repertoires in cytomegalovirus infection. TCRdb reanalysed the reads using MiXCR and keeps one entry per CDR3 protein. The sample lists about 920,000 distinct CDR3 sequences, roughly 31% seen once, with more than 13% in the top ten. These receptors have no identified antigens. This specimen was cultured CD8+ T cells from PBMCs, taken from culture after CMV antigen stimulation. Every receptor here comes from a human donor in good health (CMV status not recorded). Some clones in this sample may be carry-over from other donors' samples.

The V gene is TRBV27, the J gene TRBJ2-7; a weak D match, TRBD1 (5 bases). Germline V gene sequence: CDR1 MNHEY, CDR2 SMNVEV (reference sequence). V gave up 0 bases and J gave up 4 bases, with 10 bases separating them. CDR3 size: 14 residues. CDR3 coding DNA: TGTGCCAGCAGTTTATCGGCCAGGGTTTACGAGCAGTACGTC. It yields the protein CASSLSARVYEQYV.

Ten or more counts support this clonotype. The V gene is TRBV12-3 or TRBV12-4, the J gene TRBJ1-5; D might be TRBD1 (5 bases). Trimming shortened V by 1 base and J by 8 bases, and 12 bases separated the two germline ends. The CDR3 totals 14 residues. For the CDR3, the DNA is TGTGCCAGCAGTTTAGAAGAGGACATCAAGCCCCAGCATTTT. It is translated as CASSLEEDIKPQHF.

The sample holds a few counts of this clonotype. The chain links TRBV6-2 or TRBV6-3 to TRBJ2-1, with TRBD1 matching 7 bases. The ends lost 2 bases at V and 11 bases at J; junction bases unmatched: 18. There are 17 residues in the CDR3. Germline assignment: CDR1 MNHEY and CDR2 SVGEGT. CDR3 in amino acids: CASSYARGQGISDKQFF. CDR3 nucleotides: TGTGCCAGCAGTTACGCGAGGGGGCAGGGTATCTCGGACAAGCAGTTCTTC.

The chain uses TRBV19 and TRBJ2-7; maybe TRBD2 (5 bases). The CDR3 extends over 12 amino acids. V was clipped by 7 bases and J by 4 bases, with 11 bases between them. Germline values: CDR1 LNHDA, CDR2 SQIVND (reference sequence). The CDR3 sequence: CASTWGAYEQYV. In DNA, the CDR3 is TGTGCCAGTACCTGGGGAGCGTACGAGCAGTACGTC.

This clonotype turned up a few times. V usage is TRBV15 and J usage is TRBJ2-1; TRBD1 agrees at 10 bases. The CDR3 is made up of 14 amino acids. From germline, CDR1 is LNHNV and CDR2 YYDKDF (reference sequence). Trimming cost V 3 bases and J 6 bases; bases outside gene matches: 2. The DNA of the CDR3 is TGTGCCACCAGCAGGCGGACAGGGGGCAATGAGCAGTTCTTC. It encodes CATSRRTGGNEQFF.

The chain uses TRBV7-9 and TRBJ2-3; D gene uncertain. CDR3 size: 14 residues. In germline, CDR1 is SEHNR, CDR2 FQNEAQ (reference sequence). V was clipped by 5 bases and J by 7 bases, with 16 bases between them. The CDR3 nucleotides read TGTGCCAGCAGCATCGACCCCCCGTCCAATACGCAGTATTTT. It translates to CASSIDPPSNTQYF. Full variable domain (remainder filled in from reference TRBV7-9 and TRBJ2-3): DTGVSQNPRHKITKRGQNVTFRCDPISEHNRLYWYRQTLGQGPEFLTYFQNEAQLEKSRLLSDRFSAERPKGSFSTLEIQRTEQGDSAMYLCASSIDPPSNTQYFGPGTRLTVL.

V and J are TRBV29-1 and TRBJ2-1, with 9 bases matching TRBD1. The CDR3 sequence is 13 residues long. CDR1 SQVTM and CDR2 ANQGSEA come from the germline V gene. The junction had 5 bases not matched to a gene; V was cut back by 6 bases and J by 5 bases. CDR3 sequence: CSVLGTGNNEQFF. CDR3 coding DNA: TGCAGCGTCCTCGGGACAGGGAACAATGAGCAGTTCTTC.

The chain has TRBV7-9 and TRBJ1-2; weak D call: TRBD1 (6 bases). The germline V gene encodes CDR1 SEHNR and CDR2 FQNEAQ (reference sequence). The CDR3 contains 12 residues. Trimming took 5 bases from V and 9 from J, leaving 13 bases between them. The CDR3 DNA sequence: TGTGCCAGCAGCAGGACAGTCTTTCGCTACACCTTC. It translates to CASSRTVFRYTF.

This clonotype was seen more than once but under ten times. CDR3 sequence: CASSLSAFDRADSTGELFF. The CDR3 coding sequence is TGTGCCAGCAGCTTAAGCGCATTCGACAGGGCGGACTCCACCGGGGAGCTGTTTTTT. The chain combines TRBV7-6 with TRBJ2-2; 7 nucleotides line up with TRBD1. The germline gives CDR1 SGHVS, CDR2 FNYEAQ. The CDR3 runs 19 residues. V gave up 2 bases and J gave up 4 bases; unmatched junction bases: 16.

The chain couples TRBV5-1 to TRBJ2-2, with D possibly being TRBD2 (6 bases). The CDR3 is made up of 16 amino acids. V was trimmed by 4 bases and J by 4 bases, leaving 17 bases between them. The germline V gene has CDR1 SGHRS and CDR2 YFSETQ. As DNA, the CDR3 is TGCGCCAGCAGCCTGCTCGGGGGAATCAGCACCGGGGAGCTGTTTTTT. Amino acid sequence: CASSLLGGISTGELFF.

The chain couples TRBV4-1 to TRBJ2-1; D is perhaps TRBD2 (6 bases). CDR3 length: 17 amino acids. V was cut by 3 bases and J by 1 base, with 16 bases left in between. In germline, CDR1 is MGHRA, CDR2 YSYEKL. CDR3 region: CASSHPSGGVSYNEQFF. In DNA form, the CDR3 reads TGCGCCAGCAGCCATCCCTCTGGCGGGGTATCCTACAATGAGCAGTTCTTC.

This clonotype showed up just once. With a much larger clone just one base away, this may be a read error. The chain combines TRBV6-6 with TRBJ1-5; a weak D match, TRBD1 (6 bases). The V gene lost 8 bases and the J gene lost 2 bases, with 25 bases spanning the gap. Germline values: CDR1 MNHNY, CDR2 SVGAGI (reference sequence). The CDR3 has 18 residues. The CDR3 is CASLRDKERVRGNQPQHF. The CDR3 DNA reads TGTGCCAGCCTACGGGACAAGGAAAGGGTAAGGGGCAATCAGCCCCAGCATTTT.

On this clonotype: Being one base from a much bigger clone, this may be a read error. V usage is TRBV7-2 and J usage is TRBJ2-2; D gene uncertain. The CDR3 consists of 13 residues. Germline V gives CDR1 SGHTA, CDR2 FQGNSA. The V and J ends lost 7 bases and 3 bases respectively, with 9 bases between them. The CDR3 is CASNRTHTGELFF. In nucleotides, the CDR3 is TGTGCCAGCAACCGTACACACACCGGGGAGCTGTTTTTT. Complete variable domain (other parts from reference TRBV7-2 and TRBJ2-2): GAGVSQSPSNKVTEKGKDVELRCDPISGHTALYWYRQSLGQGLEFLIYFQGNSAPDKSGLPSDRFSAERTGGSVSTLTIQRTQQEDSAVYLCASNRTHTGELFFGEGSRLTVL.

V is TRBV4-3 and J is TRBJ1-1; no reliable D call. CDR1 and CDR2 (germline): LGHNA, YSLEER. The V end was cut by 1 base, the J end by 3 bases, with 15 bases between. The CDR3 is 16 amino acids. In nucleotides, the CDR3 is TGCGCCAGCAGCCAAGTTGGGCCACTAGGGCACACTGAAGCTTTCTTT. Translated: CASSQVGPLGHTEAFF.

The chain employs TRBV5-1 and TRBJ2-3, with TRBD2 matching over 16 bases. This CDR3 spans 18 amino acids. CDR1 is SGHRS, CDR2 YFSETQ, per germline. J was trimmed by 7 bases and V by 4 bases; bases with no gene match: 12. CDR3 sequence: CASSEGPGTSGGANTQYF. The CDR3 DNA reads TGCGCCAGCAGCGAGGGCCCCGGGACTAGCGGGGGGGCCAATACGCAGTATTTT.

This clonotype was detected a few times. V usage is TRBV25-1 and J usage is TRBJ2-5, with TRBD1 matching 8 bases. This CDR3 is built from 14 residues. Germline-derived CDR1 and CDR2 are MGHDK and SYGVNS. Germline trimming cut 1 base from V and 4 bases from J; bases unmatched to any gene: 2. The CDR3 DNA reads TGTGCCAGCAGTGAATTTGACAGGGGAGAGACCCAGTACTTC. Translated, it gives CASSEFDRGETQYF.

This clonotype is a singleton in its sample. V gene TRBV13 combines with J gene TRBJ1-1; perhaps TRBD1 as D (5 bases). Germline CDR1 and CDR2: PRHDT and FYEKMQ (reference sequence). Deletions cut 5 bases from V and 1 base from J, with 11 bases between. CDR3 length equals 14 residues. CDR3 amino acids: CASSPGPANTEAFF. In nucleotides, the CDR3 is TGTGCCAGCAGCCCGGGACCGGCGAACACTGAAGCTTTCTTT.

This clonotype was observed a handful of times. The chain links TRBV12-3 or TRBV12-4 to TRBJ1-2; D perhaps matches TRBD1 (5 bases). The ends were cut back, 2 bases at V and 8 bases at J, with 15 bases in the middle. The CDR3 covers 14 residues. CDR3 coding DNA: TGTGCCAGCAGTTTAAACAGGCTCCGCGAGGGCTACACCTTC. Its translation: CASSLNRLREGYTF.